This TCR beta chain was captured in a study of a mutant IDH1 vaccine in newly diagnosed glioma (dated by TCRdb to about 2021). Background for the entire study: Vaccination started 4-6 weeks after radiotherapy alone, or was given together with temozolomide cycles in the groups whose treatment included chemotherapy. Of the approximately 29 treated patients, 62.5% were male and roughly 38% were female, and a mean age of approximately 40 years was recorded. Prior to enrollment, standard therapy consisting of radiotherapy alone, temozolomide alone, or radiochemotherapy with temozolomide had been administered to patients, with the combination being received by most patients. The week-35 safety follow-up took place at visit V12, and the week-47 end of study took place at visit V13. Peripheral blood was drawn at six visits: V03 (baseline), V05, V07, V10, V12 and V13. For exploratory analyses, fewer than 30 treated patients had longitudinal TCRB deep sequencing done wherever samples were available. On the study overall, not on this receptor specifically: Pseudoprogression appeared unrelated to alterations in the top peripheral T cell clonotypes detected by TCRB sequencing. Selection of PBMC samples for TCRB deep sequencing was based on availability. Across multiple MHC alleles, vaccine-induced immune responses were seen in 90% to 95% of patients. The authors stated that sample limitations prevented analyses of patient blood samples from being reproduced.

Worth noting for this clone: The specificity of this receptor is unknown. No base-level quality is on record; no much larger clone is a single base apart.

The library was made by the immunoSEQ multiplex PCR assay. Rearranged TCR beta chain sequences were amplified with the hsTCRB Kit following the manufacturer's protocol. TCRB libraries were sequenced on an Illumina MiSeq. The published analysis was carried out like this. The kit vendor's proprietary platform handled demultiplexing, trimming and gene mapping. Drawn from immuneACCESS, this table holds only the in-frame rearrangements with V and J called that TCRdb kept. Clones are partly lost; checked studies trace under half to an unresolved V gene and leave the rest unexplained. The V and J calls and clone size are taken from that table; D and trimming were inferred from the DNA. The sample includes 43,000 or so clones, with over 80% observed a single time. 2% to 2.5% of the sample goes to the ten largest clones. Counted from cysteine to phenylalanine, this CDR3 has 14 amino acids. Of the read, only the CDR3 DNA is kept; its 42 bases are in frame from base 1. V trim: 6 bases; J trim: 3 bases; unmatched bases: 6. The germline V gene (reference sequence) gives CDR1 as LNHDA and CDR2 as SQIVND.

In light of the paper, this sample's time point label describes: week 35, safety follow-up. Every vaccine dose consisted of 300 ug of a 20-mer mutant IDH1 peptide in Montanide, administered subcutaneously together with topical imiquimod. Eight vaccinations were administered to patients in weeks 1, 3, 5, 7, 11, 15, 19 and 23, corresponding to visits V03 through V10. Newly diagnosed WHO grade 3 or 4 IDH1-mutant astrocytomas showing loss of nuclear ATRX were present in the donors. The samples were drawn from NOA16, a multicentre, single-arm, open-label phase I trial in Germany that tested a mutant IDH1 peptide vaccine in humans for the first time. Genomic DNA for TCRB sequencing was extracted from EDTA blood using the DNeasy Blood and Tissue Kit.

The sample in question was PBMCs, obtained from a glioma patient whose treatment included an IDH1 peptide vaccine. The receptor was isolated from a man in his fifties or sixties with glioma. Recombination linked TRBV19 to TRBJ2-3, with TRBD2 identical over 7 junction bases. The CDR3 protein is CASRGRGGTDTQYF. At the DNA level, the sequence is TGTGCCAGTAGGGGTCGGGGAGGGACAGATACGCAGTATTTT.